This T cell receptor (beta chain) was sequenced for a study of shared T cell receptors in the human thymus. Germline assignment: CDR1 MNHEY and CDR2 SMNVEV (reference sequence). V was clipped by 2 bases and J by 6 bases; unmatched bases: 7. This CDR3 region has 15 residues. The method was immunoSEQ multiplex PCR; TCRdb's version includes in-frame clones alone and lacks a portion of them. Seen here are fewer than 700,000 clones, around nine tenths observed once, and the top ten hold around 0.0099%. A further study also used this sample, focusing on human thymus T cells. According to that study: Donors were healthy Finnish infants having corrective surgery for congenital heart defects.

Sample: thymocytes. This receptor was obtained from a boy in the first two years of life with a congenital heart defect. The chain joins TRBV27 to TRBJ2-7, with TRBD2 identical over 10 bases. CDR3 region: CASSLDASGSPEQYF. CDR3 nucleotides: TGTGCCAGCAGTTTAGACGCTAGCGGGAGTCCCGAGCAGTACTTC.